The 18 T cell receptor beta chains given below trace back to one sample, sequenced in a study of shared clonotypes between healthy human individuals (dated by TCRdb to 2019 to 2021). The library came from the immunoSEQ multiplex PCR assay. TCRdb's version of the immuneACCESS table is confined to in-frame rearrangements and falls short of the full clone set. An unresolved V gene accounts for under half of the shortfall where checked; the remainder is of unknown origin. The sample table records approximately 2.5 million clones; 80% to 95% of these occur just once. The top ten constitute 0.36% of the sample. The sequencing input was naive CD4+ T cells from PBMCs. Per the publication, the cell subset or site label means: CD45RA+ positively selected. Receptors originate from a man younger than 35 in good health. Some clones in this sample may be carry-over from other donors' samples.

The DNA of the CDR3 is TGCGCCAGCAGCCCCGGGACCACCCCGGACAATGAGCAGTTCTTC. Protein sequence: CASSPGTTPDNEQFF. The chain combines TRBV5-1 with TRBJ2-1, with D possibly being TRBD1 or TRBD2 (5 bases each). The germline V gene has CDR1 SGHRS and CDR2 YFSETQ. The CDR3 is 15 residues long. V gave up 4 bases and J gave up 5 bases, with 16 bases separating them.

As DNA, the CDR3 is TGTGCCAGCAGTTACGGGACAGGGGCTGGTGGCTACACCTTC. It specifies CASSYGTGAGGYTF. J is TRBJ1-2 and V is TRBV6-5; 10 bases map to TRBD1. With V trimmed by 2 bases and J by 7 bases, 4 bases remained unmatched. The germline gives CDR1 MNHEY, CDR2 SVGAGI. This CDR3 is built from 14 residues.

This chain connects TRBV4-2 to TRBJ1-2; TRBD1 is a possible D gene (6 bases). With 0 bases removed from V and 8 bases from J, the gap between germline ends came to 13 bases. Per germline, CDR1 LGHNA and CDR2 YNFKEQ. The CDR3 is 14 residues long. In nucleotides, the CDR3 is TGTGCCAGCAGCCAAGATGGGGGGGCGAGCGGCTACACCTTC. It translates to CASSQDGGASGYTF.

The rearrangement joins TRBV7-9 to TRBJ2-7; possible D gene TRBD2, 5 bases. This CDR3 has 13 residues. Trimming took off 0 bases at V and 5 bases at J, with 8 bases between the two ends. The V gene's germline CDR1 is SEHNR and CDR2 FQNEAQ (reference sequence). The CDR3 coding sequence is TGTGCCAGCAGCTTAGCGGGAGTCGACGAGCAGTACTTC. It translates to CASSLAGVDEQYF.

The rearrangement links TRBV19 to TRBJ2-5; 7 bases map to TRBD1. Trimming removed 4 bases from V and 3 bases from J; junction bases left unmatched: 11. The CDR3 is made up of 16 amino acids. The V gene's germline CDR1 is LNHDA and CDR2 SQIVND (reference sequence). CDR3 nucleotides: TGTGCCAGTAGTAAATGGGACAGTTTGAAGAAAGAGACCCAGTACTTC. It yields the protein CASSKWDSLKKETQYF.

The gene calls are TRBV5-1 and TRBJ2-7; D is perhaps TRBD2 (6 bases). V gave up 5 bases and J gave up 0 bases, with 12 bases separating them. This CDR3 region has 14 residues. The germline V gene has CDR1 SGHRS and CDR2 YFSETQ. CDR3: CASSNDGSSYEQYF. The CDR3 nucleotides read TGCGCCAGCAGTAATGACGGGAGCTCCTACGAGCAGTACTTC.

The V and J genes are TRBV28 and TRBJ2-7; the D gene could be TRBD1 or TRBD2 (5 bases each). The CDR3 has 12 amino acids. CDR1 is MDHEN, CDR2 SYDVKM, per germline. The V gene lost 10 bases and the J gene lost 3 bases, with 13 bases spanning the gap. As DNA, the CDR3 is TGTGCCACCCGGGACGGGGACTACGAGCAGTACTTC. Protein: CATRDGDYEQYF.

This rearrangement joins TRBV6-5 to TRBJ2-7, with 8 bases lining up with TRBD1. With V trimmed by 2 bases and J by 2 bases, 2 bases remained unmatched. Germline lookup yields CDR1 MNHEY and CDR2 SVGAGI. This CDR3 has 14 amino acids. The CDR3 spells CASSYRTGPYEQYF. The CDR3 DNA is TGTGCCAGCAGTTACCGGACAGGGCCCTACGAGCAGTACTTC.

The chain's CDR3 is CASSVDMGSETQYF. The DNA of the CDR3 is TGTGCCAGCAGCGTAGACATGGGTAGTGAGACCCAGTACTTC. The V call is TRBV9, the J call TRBJ2-5; no clear D. Germline V CDR1 and CDR2: SGDLS, YYNGEE. With 0 bases removed from V and 5 bases from J, the gap between germline ends came to 11 bases. The CDR3 totals 14 residues.

The gene calls are TRBV11-1 and TRBJ2-3, with D perhaps given as TRBD1 or TRBD2 (6 bases each). The CDR3 spans 14 residues. Germline lookup yields CDR1 SGHAT and CDR2 FQDESV (reference sequence). Trimming took 7 bases from V and 6 from J, leaving 17 bases between them. Here the CDR3 reads CASTLGGARDTQYF. DNA of the CDR3: TGTGCCAGCACCCTGGGGGGCGCGAGGGATACGCAGTATTTT.

The V gene is TRBV7-9, the J gene TRBJ2-5; D perhaps matches TRBD1 (6 bases). Trimming took off 3 bases at V and 13 bases at J, with 33 bases between the two ends. Germline CDR1 is SEHNR and CDR2 is FQNEAQ (reference sequence). There are 18 residues in the CDR3. CDR3 nucleotides: TGTGCCAGCAGCTTGCTTGGGAACCGGGACAAACTAAACTCCGCCGGGTACTTC. This codes for CASSLLGNRDKLNSAGYF.

The V and J genes are TRBV5-1 and TRBJ1-3; D may be TRBD1 (6 bases). The CDR3 spans 15 residues. V dropped 6 bases and J dropped 3 bases, with 16 bases sitting between them. CDR1 and CDR2 from the germline V gene are SGHRS and YFSETQ. CDR3 in DNA: TGCGCCAGCACACCTACTGGACAGTTTGGAAACACCATATATTTT. Translation: CASTPTGQFGNTIYF.

V gene TRBV2 combines with J gene TRBJ1-2; the D gene is possibly TRBD1 (6 bases). Germline V gene sequence: CDR1 SNHLY, CDR2 FYNNEI. This CDR3 comprises 14 residues. Trimming pared 8 bases from V and 4 bases from J, leaving 17 bases between. CDR3 loop: CASSEGRDIYGYTF. The CDR3, as DNA: TGTGCCAGCTCGGAGGGCAGGGACATCTATGGCTACACCTTC.

The chain uses TRBV5-1 and TRBJ2-5; 7 bases are shared with TRBD1. Trimming removed 4 bases from V and 5 bases from J; junction bases left unmatched: 11. The CDR3 runs to 15 residues. Germline CDR1 is SGHRS and CDR2 is YFSETQ. CDR3 in amino acids: CASSHGAGGPETQYF. The CDR3 DNA is TGCGCCAGCAGCCATGGGGCAGGGGGTCCGGAGACCCAGTACTTC.

This clone was recorded only once. The chain combines TRBV9 with TRBJ2-2; D is ambiguous. The germline gives CDR1 SGDLS, CDR2 YYNGEE. There are 15 residues in the CDR3. V was pared by 0 bases and J by 0 bases, with 6 bases between. The CDR3 DNA reads TGTGCCAGCAGCGTAGCAAGGCCGAACACCGGGGAGCTGTTTTTT. This encodes CASSVARPNTGELFF. Looking up the rest from reference TRBV9 and TRBJ2-2 gives the full variable domain: DSGVTQTPKHLITATGQRVTLRCSPRSGDLSVYWYQQSLDQGLQFLIQYYNGEERAKGNILERFSAQQFPDLHSELNLSSLELGDSALYFCASSVARPNTGELFFGEGSRLTVL.

The chain uses TRBV21-1 and TRBJ2-7. TRBV21-1 is marked as a pseudogene. The CDR3 runs to 17 residues. CDR3 sequence: CASSKGLGPIGFYEQYF. Written as DNA, the CDR3 is TGTGCCAGCAGCAAAGGGTTGGGTCCGATAGGTTTCTACGAGCAGTACTTC.

This sequence joins TRBV5-1 and TRBJ2-7; possible D gene TRBD1, 6 bases. V was clipped by 4 bases and J by 0 bases, with 17 bases between them. Germline CDR1 is SGHRS and CDR2 is YFSETQ. The CDR3 spans 16 residues. In nucleotides, the CDR3 is TGCGCCAGCAGCAGGGGGTCCGGGATCTCCTCCTACGAGCAGTACTTC. Translated, it gives CASSRGSGISSYEQYF.

The chain joins TRBV7-2 to TRBJ1-1; D is ambiguous. V gave up 3 bases and J gave up 3 bases, with 14 bases separating them. The germline CDR1 and CDR2 sequences are SGHTA and FQGNSA. This CDR3 spans 15 amino acids. This CDR3 reads CASSFVVGTHTEAFF. The CDR3 DNA reads as TGTGCCAGCAGCTTTGTAGTCGGCACGCACACTGAAGCTTTCTTT.